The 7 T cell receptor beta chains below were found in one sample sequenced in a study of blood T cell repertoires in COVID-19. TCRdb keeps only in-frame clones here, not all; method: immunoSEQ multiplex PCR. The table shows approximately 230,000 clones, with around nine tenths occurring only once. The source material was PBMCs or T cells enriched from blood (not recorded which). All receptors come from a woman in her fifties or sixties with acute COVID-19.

The CDR3 nucleotides read TGTGCCAGCAGGTCAGGGGGCTTTGAAGCTTTCTTT. Translation gives CASRSGGFEAFF. The V call is TRBV2, the J call TRBJ1-1; TRBD1 matches 8 bases. The CDR3 contains 12 residues. Germline CDR1 SNHLY, CDR2 FYNNEI. The V gene end was trimmed by 6 bases and the J gene end by 7 bases; junction bases not matched to a gene: 4. Variable domain in full (rest from reference TRBV2 and TRBJ1-1): EPEVTQTPSHQVTQMGQEVILRCVPISNHLYFYWYRQILGQKVEFLVSFYNNEISEKSEIFDDQFSVERPDGSNFTLKIRSTKLEDSAMYFCASRSGGFEAFFGQGTRLTVV.

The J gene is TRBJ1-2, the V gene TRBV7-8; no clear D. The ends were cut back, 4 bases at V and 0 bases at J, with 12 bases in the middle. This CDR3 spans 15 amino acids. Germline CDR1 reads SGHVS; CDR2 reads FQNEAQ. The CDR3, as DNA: TGTGCCAGCAGCTCGCTGACACGGTCTAACTATGGCTACACCTTC. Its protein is CASSSLTRSNYGYTF. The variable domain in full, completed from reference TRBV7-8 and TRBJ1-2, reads GAGVSQSPRYKVAKRGQDVALRCDPISGHVSLFWYQQALGQGPEFLTYFQNEAQLDKSGLPSDRFFAERPEGSVSTLKIQRTQQEDSAVYLCASSSLTRSNYGYTFGSGTRLTVV.

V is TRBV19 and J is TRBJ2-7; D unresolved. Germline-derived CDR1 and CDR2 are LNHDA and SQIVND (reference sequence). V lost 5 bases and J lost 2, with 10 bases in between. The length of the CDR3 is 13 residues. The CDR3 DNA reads TGTGCCAGTAGTCGAGAGATCGCCTACGAGCAGTACTTC. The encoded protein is CASSREIAYEQYF.

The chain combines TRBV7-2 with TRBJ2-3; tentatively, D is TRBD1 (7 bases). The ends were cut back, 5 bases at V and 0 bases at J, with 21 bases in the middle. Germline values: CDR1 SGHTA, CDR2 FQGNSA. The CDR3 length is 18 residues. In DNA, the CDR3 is TGTGCCAGCAGCCCGGGGGCAGGGGGATTCGGGAGCACAGATACGCAGTATTTT. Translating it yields CASSPGAGGFGSTDTQYF.

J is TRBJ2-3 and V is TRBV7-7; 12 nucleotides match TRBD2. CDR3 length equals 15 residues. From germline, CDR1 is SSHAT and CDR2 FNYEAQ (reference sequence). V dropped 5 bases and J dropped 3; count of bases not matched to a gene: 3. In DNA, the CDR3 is TGTGCCAGCAGCCGCGGGACTAGCGGGACAGATACGCAGTATTTT. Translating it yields CASSRGTSGTDTQYF.

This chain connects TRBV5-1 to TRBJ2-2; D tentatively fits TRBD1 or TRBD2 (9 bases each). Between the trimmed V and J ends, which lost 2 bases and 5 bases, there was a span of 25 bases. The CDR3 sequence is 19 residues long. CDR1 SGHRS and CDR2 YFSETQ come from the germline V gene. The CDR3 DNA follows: TGCGCCAGCAGCTTCTGGGGACAGGGTCTAAGCGGGAGGACCGGGGAGCTGTTTTTT. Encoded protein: CASSFWGQGLSGRTGELFF.

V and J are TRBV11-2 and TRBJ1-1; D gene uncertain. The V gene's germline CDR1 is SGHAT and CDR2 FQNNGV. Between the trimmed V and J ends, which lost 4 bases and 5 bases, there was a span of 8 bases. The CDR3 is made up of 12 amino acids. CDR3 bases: TGTGCCAGCAGCTCCACGGGGACTGAAGCTTTCTTT. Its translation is CASSSTGTEAFF.